These 17 T cell receptor beta chains were sequenced from one sample in a study of technical replicates of blood from a handful of donors. Data came from immunoSEQ multiplex PCR; TCRdb stores just in-frame clones and leaves some out. The data contain roughly 80,000 clones, roughly 94% of them singletons. Input material: T cells isolated from PBMCs. These receptors were obtained from a human donor in good health.

The chain links TRBV6-1 to TRBJ2-5, with D tentatively TRBD2 (6 bases). Germline-derived CDR1 and CDR2 are MNHNS and SASEGT. V lost 2 bases to trimming and J lost 5 bases, with 21 bases between them. The CDR3 sequence is 17 residues long. CDR3 loop: CASSEYTVLSGLETQYF. CDR3 nucleotide sequence: TGTGCCAGCAGTGAATACACGGTATTGTCGGGACTGGAGACCCAGTACTTC.

This clone was detected only a few times. The chain couples TRBV7-8 to TRBJ2-7, with no clear D. In germline, CDR1 is SGHVS, CDR2 FQNEAQ. This CDR3 comprises 13 residues. Deletions cut 1 base from V and 0 bases from J, with 4 bases between. CDR3 in DNA: TGTGCCAGCAGCTTAGGACTCTCCTACGAGCAGTACTTC. Translating gives CASSLGLSYEQYF.

V is TRBV9 and J is TRBJ2-7, with TRBD2 matching 8 bases. The length of the CDR3 is 16 residues. After removal of 0 bases from V and 2 bases from J, the junction contained 7 bases not matched to a gene. Germline loops: CDR1 SGDLS, CDR2 YYNGEE. The CDR3 spells CASSVGGSGATYEQYF. For the CDR3, the DNA is TGTGCCAGCAGCGTAGGCGGTAGCGGGGCTACCTACGAGCAGTACTTC.

The table lists this clone with a count of one. The chain combines TRBV6-1 with TRBJ1-2; tentatively, D is TRBD1 (6 bases). Trimming took 9 bases from V and 0 from J, leaving 17 bases between them. CDR3 length equals 15 residues. CDR1 is MNHNS, CDR2 SASEGT, per germline. CDR3 residues: CASGIGDIANYGYTF. DNA of the CDR3: TGTGCCAGTGGAATCGGGGACATAGCTAACTATGGCTACACCTTC.

The gene calls are TRBV10-3 and TRBJ2-5; TRBD2 agrees at 7 bases. V was clipped by 3 bases and J by 2 bases; unmatched bases: 3. In germline, CDR1 is ENHRY, CDR2 SYGVKD. The CDR3 sequence is 14 residues long. The CDR3 DNA reads TGTGCCATCAGTGAAGGGCGGGGGCAAGAGACCCAGTACTTC. Amino acids: CAISEGRGQETQYF.

V gene TRBV9 combines with J gene TRBJ2-3; 14 bases align to TRBD2. Trimming cost V 5 bases and J 3 bases; bases outside gene matches: 2. The germline V gene encodes CDR1 SGDLS and CDR2 YYNGEE. The CDR3 totals 15 residues. The CDR3 loop reads CASSGTSGSTDTQYF. The CDR3 region has the DNA TGTGCCAGCAGTGGGACTAGCGGGAGTACAGATACGCAGTATTTT.

The V and J genes are TRBV19 and TRBJ1-5; 7 positions match TRBD1. CDR3 size: 16 residues. The trim removed 5 bases at V and 3 bases at J, leaving 10 bases unmatched. CDR1 and CDR2 (germline): LNHDA, SQIVND (reference sequence). The CDR3 sequence is CASSPDRVVINQPQHF. In DNA form, the CDR3 reads TGTGCCAGTAGTCCTGACAGGGTCGTGATCAATCAGCCCCAGCATTTT.

The rearrangement links TRBV27 to TRBJ1-1; D is unclear. Trimming pared 3 bases from V and 1 base from J, leaving 6 bases between. CDR1 and CDR2 (germline): MNHEY, SMNVEV (reference sequence). This CDR3 is 13 amino acids long. As DNA, the CDR3 is TGTGCCAGCAGTTTCAGTAAGAACACTGAAGCTTTCTTT. Protein sequence: CASSFSKNTEAFF.

CDR3 bases: TGCGCCAGCAGCCAAGAGTTCGGACTAGCGGGATCCTACGAGCAGTACTTC. It encodes CASSQEFGLAGSYEQYF. V and J are TRBV4-3 and TRBJ2-7; 12 bases map to TRBD2. Germline trimming cut 0 bases from V and 1 base from J; bases unmatched to any gene: 4. The CDR3 is made up of 17 amino acids. The germline CDR1 and CDR2 sequences are LGHNA and YSLEER.

The chain's CDR3 is CASSGERIYEQYF. The CDR3, as DNA: TGTGCCAGCTCAGGGGAGAGGATCTACGAGCAGTACTTC. J is TRBJ2-7 and V is TRBV9, with D possibly matching TRBD1 (6 bases). The CDR3 length is 13 residues. From germline, CDR1 is SGDLS and CDR2 YYNGEE. V lost 7 bases and J 3 bases, leaving 14 bases between the germline ends.

The V and J genes are TRBV5-6 and TRBJ2-2; 10 positions match TRBD1. V shed 4 bases and J 0 bases; nucleotides not matched to a gene: 3. Germline-derived CDR1 and CDR2 are SGHDT and YYEEEE. The CDR3 totals 16 residues. CDR3 region: CASSKTGGSNTGELFF. Here the CDR3 DNA reads TGTGCCAGCAGCAAGACAGGGGGCTCGAACACCGGGGAGCTGTTTTTT.

The chain is built from TRBV4-1 and TRBJ2-3; 10 bases are shared with TRBD2. Germline assignment: CDR1 MGHRA and CDR2 YSYEKL. The V segment lost 4 bases and the J segment 3 bases; nucleotides outside the gene matches: 4. The CDR3 loop spans 15 amino acids. The chain's CDR3 is CASSPSGRMTDTQYF. For the CDR3, the DNA is TGCGCCAGCAGCCCTAGCGGGAGAATGACAGATACGCAGTATTTT.

This clone was picked up a small number of times. The rearrangement uses TRBV6-1 and TRBJ1-5; no firm D call. The CDR3 covers 13 residues. Germline V gives CDR1 MNHNS, CDR2 SASEGT. The germline V and J ends were trimmed by 1 base and 6 bases, with 7 bases remaining between them. The CDR3, as DNA: TGTGCCAGCAGTGAAGTGGAGGTTCAGCCCCAGCATTTT. It yields the protein CASSEVEVQPQHF.

The gene calls are TRBV11-3 and TRBJ2-3, with D hard to call. This CDR3 contains 13 residues. The V gene lost 4 bases and the J gene lost 5 bases, with 10 bases spanning the gap. Germline V CDR1 and CDR2: SGHNT, YENEEA. For the CDR3, the DNA is TGTGCCAGCAGCTCCTGGCTTGGAGATACGCAGTATTTT. Its protein is CASSSWLGDTQYF.

This sequence joins TRBV5-6 and TRBJ2-7; 7 positions match TRBD2. The CDR3 loop spans 15 amino acids. Germline CDR1 and CDR2: SGHDT and YYEEEE. V gave up 0 bases and J gave up 0 bases; unmatched junction bases: 3. The CDR3 sequence: CASSLVTSFSYEQYF. For the CDR3, the DNA is TGTGCCAGCAGCTTGGTGACTAGCTTCTCCTACGAGCAGTACTTC. Combining the CDR3 with reference TRBV5-6 and TRBJ2-7 gives the whole variable domain DAGVTQSPTHLIKTRGQQVTLRCSPKSGHDTVSWYQQALGQGPQFIFQYYEEEERQRGNFPDRFSGHQFPNYSSELNVNALLLGDSALYLCASSLVTSFSYEQYFGPGTRLTVT.

This sequence joins TRBV7-9 and TRBJ1-2; the match to TRBD1 covers 10 bases. V lost 6 bases and J lost 4; bases outside the gene matches: 17. There are 18 residues in the CDR3. Germline-derived CDR1 and CDR2 are SEHNR and FQNEAQ (reference sequence). The CDR3 nucleotides are TGTGCCAGCAGGGTCCAAGCTCTCCAGGGGGACAGGGGCTATGGCTACACCTTC. This sequence encodes CASRVQALQGDRGYGYTF.

The gene calls are TRBV29-1 and TRBJ1-1; no firm D call. The CDR3 totals 11 residues. Trimming took off 6 bases at V and 3 bases at J, with 8 bases between the two ends. Germline assignment: CDR1 SQVTM and CDR2 ANQGSEA. This CDR3 is CSVEIYTEAFF. CDR3 DNA sequence: TGCAGCGTCGAGATCTACACTGAAGCTTTCTTT.